Presented here are 9 T cell receptor beta chains from one specimen sequenced in a study of spatial heterogeneity in lung cancer. Specified time point: sample taken at primary tumor resection. Researchers sequenced whole RNA taken from tumor, nontumor lung or frozen PBMC without sorting. TCRdb ran MiXCR on the 5' RACE reads and lists one entry per CDR3 protein. The data show around 23,000 distinct CDR3 sequences, with about 3.5% seen just once and around 28% held by the top ten. This material consisted of PBMCs, taken at surgery. Source of these receptors: a female donor with early-stage non-small cell lung cancer.

This clonotype was found many times. The chain has TRBV15 and TRBJ2-7; D not certain. The CDR3 contains 15 residues. V was cut by 0 bases and J by 3 bases, with 12 bases left in between. CDR1 LNHNV and CDR2 YYDKDF come from the germline V gene (reference sequence). CDR3 loop: CATSRDRHSYYEQYF. Written as DNA, the CDR3 is TGTGCCACCAGCAGAGATCGTCACAGCTACTACGAGCAGTACTTC. The full variable domain, completed using reference TRBV15 and TRBJ2-7, is DAMVIQNPRYQVTQFGKPVTLSCSQTLNHNVMYWYQQKSSQAPKLLFHYYDKDFNNEADTPDNFQSRRPNTSFCFLDIRSPGLGDTAMYLCATSRDRHSYYEQYFGPGTRLTVT.

This clonotype came up many times. J is TRBJ2-2 and V is TRBV19; 9 bases fit TRBD2. V lost 1 base, J lost 0 bases, and 6 bases stayed unmatched. Germline loops: CDR1 LNHDA, CDR2 SQIVND (reference sequence). The CDR3 is 18 residues long. CDR3 protein: CASSIGGLATPNTGELFF. CDR3 DNA sequence: TGTGCCAGTAGTATAGGAGGACTAGCGACACCGAACACCGGGGAGCTGTTTTTT.

This clonotype showed up just a few times. The rearrangement links TRBV30 to TRBJ1-2; TRBD1 matches at 10 bases. CDR1 is GTSNPN, CDR2 SVGIG, per germline (reference sequence). The CDR3 totals 14 residues. The V segment lost 4 bases and the J segment 3 bases; nucleotides outside the gene matches: 5. The CDR3, as DNA: TGTGCCTGGAACCCGACAGGGGGCGACTATGGCTACACCTTC. Translated: CAWNPTGGDYGYTF.

This clonotype is deemed medium-sized. The genes are TRBV29-1 and TRBJ1-5, with 8 bases lining up with TRBD1. Germline CDR1 SQVTM, CDR2 ANQGSEA. V gave up 5 bases and J gave up 4 bases; unmatched junction bases: 4. This CDR3 has 13 residues. In nucleotides, the CDR3 is TGCAGCGTTCGGACAGGGTCTAATCAGCCCCAGCATTTT. The encoded protein is CSVRTGSNQPQHF.

This clonotype was recorded a few times. V is TRBV30 and J is TRBJ2-3, with 8 bases that match TRBD2. Germline V gives CDR1 GTSNPN, CDR2 SVGIG (reference sequence). V lost 4 bases, J lost 5 bases, and 8 bases stayed unmatched. The CDR3 contains 14 residues. In nucleotides, the CDR3 is TGTGCCTGGACCCCGGGGGGGCGCATAGATACGCAGTATTTT. Its translation: CAWTPGGRIDTQYF.

This clonotype was detected only a few times. The V gene is TRBV7-9, the J gene TRBJ2-1; a possible D gene is TRBD2 (5 bases). The CDR3 has 16 residues. V gave up 5 bases and J gave up 1 base, with 15 bases separating them. In germline, CDR1 is SEHNR, CDR2 FQNEAQ (reference sequence). In DNA, the CDR3 is TGTGCCAGCAGCATTCGCGGGTTGGGATCCTACAATGAGCAGTTCTTC. It encodes CASSIRGLGSYNEQFF.

In this sample, this clonotype turned up many times. The J gene is TRBJ2-3, the V gene TRBV15; 10 bases match TRBD2. V lost 6 bases, J lost 5 bases, and 8 bases stayed unmatched. The CDR3 runs 15 residues. Germline V gives CDR1 LNHNV, CDR2 YYDKDF (reference sequence). CDR3 bases: TGTGCCACCAGGAATCTAGCGGGAGCCGAAGATACGCAGTATTTT. Amino acid sequence: CATRNLAGAEDTQYF.

This clonotype occurred many times. J is TRBJ2-2 and V is TRBV20-1; weak D call: TRBD2 (6 bases). This CDR3 spans 16 amino acids. Germline values: CDR1 DFQATT, CDR2 SNEGSKA (reference sequence). V lost 3 bases and J 5 bases, leaving 19 bases between the germline ends. CDR3 amino acids: CSASRRDFRGTGELFF. For the CDR3, the DNA is TGCAGTGCTAGTCGCCGGGACTTCCGGGGGACCGGGGAGCTGTTTTTT.

In this sample, this clonotype turned up many times. The chain uses TRBV7-9 and TRBJ2-3, with TRBD2 identical over 13 bases. Looked up from germline, CDR1 is SEHNR and CDR2 is FQNEAQ (reference sequence). V shed 4 bases, J shed 11 bases, and the junction held 12 bases outside the gene matches. The CDR3 has 16 residues. The CDR3 coding sequence is TGTGCCAGCAGCTCCGACCTCACTAGCGGGAGGGCTGGGCAGTATTTT. This translates into CASSSDLTSGRAGQYF.